This T cell receptor beta chain emerged from a study of T cell changes during pregnancy in multiple sclerosis. Using immunoSEQ multiplex PCR, the repertoire was profiled, and TCRdb retains in-frame clones only, with some absent. This repertoire shows over 45,000 clones, approximately 90% found once; its top ten account for around 2.8%. The germline V gene encodes CDR1 SEHNR and CDR2 FQNEAQ (reference sequence). V was shortened by 6 bases and J by 3 bases, with 12 bases between the two germline ends. This CDR3 region has 13 residues. Specimen: peripheral blood, collected in the third trimester of pregnancy. The rearrangement joins TRBV7-9 to TRBJ2-7; D perhaps matches TRBD2 (5 bases). The clonotype was recovered from a female donor in good health, enrolled as a control in a pregnancy study. Here the CDR3 DNA reads TGTGCCAGCAGTTACGGGGTAAACTACGAGCAGTACTTC. Translation: CASSYGVNYEQYF.